This T cell receptor beta chain was observed in a study of blood T cell repertoires in COVID-19. V gave up 2 bases and J gave up 2 bases, with 9 bases separating them. CDR1 is SGHRS, CDR2 YFSETQ, per germline. The CDR3 runs 14 residues. Some clones are missing from TCRdb's copy, which holds only in-frame ones; the method was immunoSEQ multiplex PCR. There are about 130,000 clones in the sample; approximately 80% occur only once, and approximately 2% lies in the top ten. The receptor comes from a man between 70 and 80 years old with acute or convalescent COVID-19. The chain uses TRBV5-1 and TRBJ2-3; D gene uncertain. The sample consisted of peripheral blood. The CDR3 loop reads CASSFGPNTDTQYF. Here the CDR3 DNA reads TGCGCCAGCAGCTTTGGGCCGAACACAGATACGCAGTATTTT. The complete variable domain, with remaining parts taken from reference TRBV5-1 and TRBJ2-3, reads KAGVTQTPRYLIKTRGQQVTLSCSPISGHRSVSWYQQTPGQGLQFLFEYFSETQRNKGNFPGRFSGRQFSNSRSEMNVSTLELGDSALYLCASSFGPNTDTQYFGPGTRLTVL.